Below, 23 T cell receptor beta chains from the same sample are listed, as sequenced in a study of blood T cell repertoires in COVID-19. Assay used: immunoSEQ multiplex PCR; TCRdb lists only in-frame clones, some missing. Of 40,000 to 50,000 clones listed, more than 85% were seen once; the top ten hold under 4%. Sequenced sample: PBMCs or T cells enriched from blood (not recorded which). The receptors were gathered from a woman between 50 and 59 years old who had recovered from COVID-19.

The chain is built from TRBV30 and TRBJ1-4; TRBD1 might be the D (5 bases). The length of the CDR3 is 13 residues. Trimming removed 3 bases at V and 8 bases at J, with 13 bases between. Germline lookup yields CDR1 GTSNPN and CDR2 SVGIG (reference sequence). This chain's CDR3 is CAWRAGPGEKLFF. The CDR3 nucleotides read TGTGCCTGGAGAGCGGGACCTGGCGAAAAACTGTTTTTT.

In nucleotides, the CDR3 is TGTGCCAGCTCACCACCCGCCGGGGGAGATGTCGACGAGCAGTACTTC. It codes for CASSPPAGGDVDEQYF. The genes are TRBV18 and TRBJ2-7; TRBD2 is a possible D gene (6 bases). Germline V gene lookup returns CDR1 KGHSH and CDR2 LQKENI. The V gene lost 0 bases and the J gene lost 5 bases, with 17 bases spanning the gap. The length of the CDR3 is 16 residues.

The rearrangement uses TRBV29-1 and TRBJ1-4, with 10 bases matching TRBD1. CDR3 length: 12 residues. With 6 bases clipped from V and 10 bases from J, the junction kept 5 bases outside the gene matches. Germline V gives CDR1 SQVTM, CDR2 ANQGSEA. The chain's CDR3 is CSVRTGGGKLFF. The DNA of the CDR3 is TGCAGCGTCCGGACAGGGGGTGGAAAACTGTTTTTT.

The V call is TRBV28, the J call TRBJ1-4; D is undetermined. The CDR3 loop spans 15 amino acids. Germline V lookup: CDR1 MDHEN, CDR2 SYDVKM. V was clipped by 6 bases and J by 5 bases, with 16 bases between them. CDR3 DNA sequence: TGTGCCAGCAGCCCGGCATTGGCGGGAAATGAAAAACTGTTTTTT. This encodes CASSPALAGNEKLFF.

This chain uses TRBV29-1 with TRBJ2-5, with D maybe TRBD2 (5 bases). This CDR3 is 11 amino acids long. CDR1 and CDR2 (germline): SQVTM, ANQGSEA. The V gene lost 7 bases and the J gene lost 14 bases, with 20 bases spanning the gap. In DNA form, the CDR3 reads TGCAGCGCCGGACTGTTTAATCTTAACTACTTC. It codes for CSAGLFNLNYF.

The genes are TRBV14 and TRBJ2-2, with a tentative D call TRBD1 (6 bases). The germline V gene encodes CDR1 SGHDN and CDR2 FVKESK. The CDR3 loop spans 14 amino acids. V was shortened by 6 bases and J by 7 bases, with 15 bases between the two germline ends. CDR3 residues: CASRNSQGIGELFF. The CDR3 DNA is TGTGCCAGCAGAAACTCTCAGGGGATCGGGGAGCTGTTTTTT. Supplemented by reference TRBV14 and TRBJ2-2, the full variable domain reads EAGVTQFPSHSVIEKGQTVTLRCDPISGHDNLYWYRRVMGKEIKFLLHFVKESKQDESGMPNNRFLAERTGGTYSTLKVQPAELEDSGVYFCASRNSQGIGELFFGEGSRLTVL.

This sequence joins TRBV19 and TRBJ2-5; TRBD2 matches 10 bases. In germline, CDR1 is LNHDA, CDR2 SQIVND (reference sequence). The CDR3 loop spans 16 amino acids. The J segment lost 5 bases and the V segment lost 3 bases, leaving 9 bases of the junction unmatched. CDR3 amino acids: CASSMASGGVQETQYF. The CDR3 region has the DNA TGTGCCAGTAGTATGGCGAGCGGGGGGGTCCAGGAGACCCAGTACTTC.

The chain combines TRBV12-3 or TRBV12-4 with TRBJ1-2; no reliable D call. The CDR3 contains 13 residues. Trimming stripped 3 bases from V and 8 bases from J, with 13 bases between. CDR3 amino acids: CASSFRRIWGYTF. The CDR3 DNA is TGTGCCAGCAGTTTCCGGAGAATTTGGGGCTACACCTTC.

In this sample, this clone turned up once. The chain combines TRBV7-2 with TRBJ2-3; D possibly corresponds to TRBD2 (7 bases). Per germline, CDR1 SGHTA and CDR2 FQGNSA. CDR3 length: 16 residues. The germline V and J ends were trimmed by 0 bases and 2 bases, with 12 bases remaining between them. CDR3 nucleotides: TGTGCCAGCAGCTTAGCCGGCGGGGGCAACACAGATACGCAGTATTTT. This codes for CASSLAGGGNTDTQYF.

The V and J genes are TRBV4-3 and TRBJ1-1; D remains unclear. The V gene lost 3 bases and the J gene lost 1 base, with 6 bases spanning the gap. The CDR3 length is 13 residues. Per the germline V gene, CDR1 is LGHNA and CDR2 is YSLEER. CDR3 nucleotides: TGCGCCAGCAGCCAGGCAGGGAACACTGAAGCTTTCTTT. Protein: CASSQAGNTEAFF.

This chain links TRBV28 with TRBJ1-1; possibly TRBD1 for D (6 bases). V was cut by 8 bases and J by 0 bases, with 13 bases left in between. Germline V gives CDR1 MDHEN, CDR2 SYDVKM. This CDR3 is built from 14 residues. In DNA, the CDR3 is TGTGCCAGCCGAGGGGGAAATATGAACACTGAAGCTTTCTTT. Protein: CASRGGNMNTEAFF.

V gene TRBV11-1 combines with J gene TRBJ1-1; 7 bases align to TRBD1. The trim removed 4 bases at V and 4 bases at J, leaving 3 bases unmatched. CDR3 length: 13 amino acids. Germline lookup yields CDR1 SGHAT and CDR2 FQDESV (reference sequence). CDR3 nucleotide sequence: TGTGCCAGCAGCTCAGCAGGGGGCACTGAAGCTTTCTTT. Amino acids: CASSSAGGTEAFF.

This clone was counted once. CDR3 sequence reads: CAISADGGGLTEAFF. The CDR3, as DNA: TGTGCCATCAGTGCCGACGGGGGGGGGCTCACTGAAGCTTTCTTT. V usage is TRBV10-3 and J usage is TRBJ1-1; a weak D match, TRBD1 (6 bases). CDR3 length equals 15 residues. Trimming stripped 4 bases from V and 4 bases from J, with 16 bases between. The V gene's germline CDR1 is ENHRY and CDR2 SYGVKD.

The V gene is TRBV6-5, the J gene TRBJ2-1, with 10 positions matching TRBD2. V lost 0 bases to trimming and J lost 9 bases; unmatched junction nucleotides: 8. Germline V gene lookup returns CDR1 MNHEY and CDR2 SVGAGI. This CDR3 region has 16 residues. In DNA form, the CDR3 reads TGTGCCAGCAGTTACTCCCAAGCGGGAGGGCCCGTTGAGCAGTTCTTC. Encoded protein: CASSYSQAGGPVEQFF.

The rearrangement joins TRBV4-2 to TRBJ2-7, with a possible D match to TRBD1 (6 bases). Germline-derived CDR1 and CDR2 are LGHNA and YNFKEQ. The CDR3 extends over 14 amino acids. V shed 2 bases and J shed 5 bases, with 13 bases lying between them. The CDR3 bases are TGTGCCAGCAGCCAAACGTTGGACAGCCACGAGCAGTACTTC. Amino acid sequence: CASSQTLDSHEQYF.

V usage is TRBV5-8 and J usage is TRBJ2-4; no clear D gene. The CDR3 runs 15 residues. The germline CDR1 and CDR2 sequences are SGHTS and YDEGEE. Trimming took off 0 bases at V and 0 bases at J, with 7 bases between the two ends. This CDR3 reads CASSLEQLAKNIQYF. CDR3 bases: TGTGCCAGCAGCTTGGAACAGTTAGCCAAAAACATTCAGTACTTC.

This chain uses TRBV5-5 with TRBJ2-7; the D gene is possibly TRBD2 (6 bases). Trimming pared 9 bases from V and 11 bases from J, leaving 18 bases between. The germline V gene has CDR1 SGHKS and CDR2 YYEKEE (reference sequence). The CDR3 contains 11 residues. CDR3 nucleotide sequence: TGTGCCACCCGGGACTTTGGTAATGAGTACTTC. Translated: CATRDFGNEYF.

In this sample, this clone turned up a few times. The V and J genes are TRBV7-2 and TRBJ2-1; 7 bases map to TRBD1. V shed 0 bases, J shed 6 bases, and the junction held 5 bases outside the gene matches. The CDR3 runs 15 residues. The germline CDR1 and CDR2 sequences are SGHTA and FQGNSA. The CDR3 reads CASSLAMTGLNEQFF. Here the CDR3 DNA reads TGTGCCAGCAGCTTAGCTATGACAGGGCTCAATGAGCAGTTCTTC.

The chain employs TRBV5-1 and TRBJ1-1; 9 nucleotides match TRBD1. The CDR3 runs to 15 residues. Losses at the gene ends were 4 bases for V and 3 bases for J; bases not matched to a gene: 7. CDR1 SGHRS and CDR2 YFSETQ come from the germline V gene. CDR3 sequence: CASSAGTGWDTEAFF. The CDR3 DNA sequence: TGCGCCAGCAGCGCCGGGACAGGGTGGGACACTGAAGCTTTCTTT.

This CDR3 reads CASSYRIGTGTYEQYF. DNA for the CDR3: TGTGCCAGCAGTTACCGTATTGGGACAGGAACCTACGAGCAGTACTTC. The rearrangement links TRBV6-2 or TRBV6-3 to TRBJ2-7, with TRBD1 identical over 8 bases. CDR1 and CDR2 (germline): MNHEY, SVGEGT. J was trimmed by 2 bases and V by 2 bases; bases with no gene match: 8. This CDR3 has 16 residues.

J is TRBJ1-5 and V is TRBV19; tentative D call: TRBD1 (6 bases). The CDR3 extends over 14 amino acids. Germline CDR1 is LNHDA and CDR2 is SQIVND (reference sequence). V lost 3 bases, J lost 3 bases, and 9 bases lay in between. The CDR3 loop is CASSIRDINQPQHF. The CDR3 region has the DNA TGTGCCAGTAGTATCAGGGACATCAATCAGCCCCAGCATTTT.

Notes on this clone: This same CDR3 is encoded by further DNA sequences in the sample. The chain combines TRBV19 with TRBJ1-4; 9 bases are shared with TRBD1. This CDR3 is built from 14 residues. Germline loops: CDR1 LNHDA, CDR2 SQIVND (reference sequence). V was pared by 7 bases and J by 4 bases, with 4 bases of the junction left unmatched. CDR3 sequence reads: CASNRGQGNEKLFF. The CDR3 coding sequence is TGTGCCAGTAATAGGGGACAGGGTAATGAAAAACTGTTTTTT.

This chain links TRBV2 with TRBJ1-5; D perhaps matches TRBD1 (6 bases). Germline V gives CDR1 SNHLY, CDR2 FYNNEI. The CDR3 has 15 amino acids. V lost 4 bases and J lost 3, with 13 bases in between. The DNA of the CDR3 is TGTGCCAGCAGTGGGCAGGGGAGTTACAATCAGCCCCAGCATTTT. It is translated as CASSGQGSYNQPQHF. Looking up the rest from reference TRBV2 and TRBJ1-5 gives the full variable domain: EPEVTQTPSHQVTQMGQEVILRCVPISNHLYFYWYRQILGQKVEFLVSFYNNEISEKSEIFDDQFSVERPDGSNFTLKIRSTKLEDSAMYFCASSGQGSYNQPQHFGDGTRLSIL.